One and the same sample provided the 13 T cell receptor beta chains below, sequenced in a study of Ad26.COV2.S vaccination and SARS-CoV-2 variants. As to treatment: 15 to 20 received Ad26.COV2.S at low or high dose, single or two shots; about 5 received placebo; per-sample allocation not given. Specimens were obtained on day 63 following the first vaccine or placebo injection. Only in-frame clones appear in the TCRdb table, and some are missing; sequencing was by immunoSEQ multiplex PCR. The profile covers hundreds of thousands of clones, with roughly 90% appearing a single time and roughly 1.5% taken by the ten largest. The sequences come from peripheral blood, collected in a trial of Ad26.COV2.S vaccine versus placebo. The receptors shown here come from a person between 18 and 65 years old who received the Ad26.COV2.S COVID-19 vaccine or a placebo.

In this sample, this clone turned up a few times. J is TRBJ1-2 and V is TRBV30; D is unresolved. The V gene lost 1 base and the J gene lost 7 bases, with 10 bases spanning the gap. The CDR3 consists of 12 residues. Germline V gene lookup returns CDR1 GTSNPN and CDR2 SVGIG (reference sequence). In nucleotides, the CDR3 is TGTGCCTGGAGTGACCGACAAGTTGGCTACACCTTC. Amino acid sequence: CAWSDRQVGYTF. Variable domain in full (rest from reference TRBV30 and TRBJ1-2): SQTIHQWPATLVQPVGSPLSLECTVEGTSNPNLYWYRQAAGRGLQLLFYSVGIGQISSEVPQNLSASRPQDRQFILSSKKLLLSDSGFYLCAWSDRQVGYTFGSGTRLTVV.

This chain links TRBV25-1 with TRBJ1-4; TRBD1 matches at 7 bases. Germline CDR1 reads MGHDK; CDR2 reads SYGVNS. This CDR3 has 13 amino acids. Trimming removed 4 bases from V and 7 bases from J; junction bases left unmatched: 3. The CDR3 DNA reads TGTGCCAGCAGTGTAAGACAGGGTGAAAAACTGTTTTTT. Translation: CASSVRQGEKLFF.

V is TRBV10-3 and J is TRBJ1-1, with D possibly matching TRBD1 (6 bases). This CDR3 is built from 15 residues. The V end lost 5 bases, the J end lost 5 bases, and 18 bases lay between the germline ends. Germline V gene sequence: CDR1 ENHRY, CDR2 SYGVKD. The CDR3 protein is CAISTPPQGGTEAFF. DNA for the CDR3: TGTGCCATCAGTACCCCACCACAGGGTGGTACTGAAGCTTTCTTT.

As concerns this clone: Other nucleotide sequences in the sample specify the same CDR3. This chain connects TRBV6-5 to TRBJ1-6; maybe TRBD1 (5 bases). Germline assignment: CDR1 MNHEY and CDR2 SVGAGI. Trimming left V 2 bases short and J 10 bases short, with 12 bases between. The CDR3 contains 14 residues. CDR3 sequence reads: CASSYGQGGSPLHF. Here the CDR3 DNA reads TGTGCCAGCAGTTACGGTCAGGGTGGGTCACCCCTCCACTTT.

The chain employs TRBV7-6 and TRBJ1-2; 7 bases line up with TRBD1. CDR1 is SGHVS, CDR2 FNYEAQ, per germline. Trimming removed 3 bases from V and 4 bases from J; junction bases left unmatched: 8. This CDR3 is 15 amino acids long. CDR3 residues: CASSFSSGGTYGYTF. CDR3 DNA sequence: TGTGCCAGCAGCTTTAGCTCAGGGGGTACCTATGGCTACACCTTC.

The CDR3 DNA is TGTGCCAGCAGCAAAGACAATCGACAGGGGAATAGCAATCAGCCCCAGCATTTT. Translating gives CASSKDNRQGNSNQPQHF. J is TRBJ1-5 and V is TRBV21-1; TRBD1, the table's D call, was not compared with the DNA. TRBV21-1 is deemed a pseudogene. The CDR3 consists of 18 residues.

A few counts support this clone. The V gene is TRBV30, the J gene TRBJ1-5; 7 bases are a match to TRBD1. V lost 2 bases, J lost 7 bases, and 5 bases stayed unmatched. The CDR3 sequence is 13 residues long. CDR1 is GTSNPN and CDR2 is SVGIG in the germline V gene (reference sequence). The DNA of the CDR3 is TGTGCCTGGAGTCCCGGGGACAGACAGCCCCAGCATTTT. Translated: CAWSPGDRQPQHF.

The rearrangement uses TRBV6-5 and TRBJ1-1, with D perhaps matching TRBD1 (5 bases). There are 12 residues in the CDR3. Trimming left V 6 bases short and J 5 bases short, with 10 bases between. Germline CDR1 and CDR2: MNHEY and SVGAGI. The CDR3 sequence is CASSRGVTEAFF. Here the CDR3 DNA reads TGTGCCAGCAGCCGGGGGGTTACTGAAGCTTTCTTT.

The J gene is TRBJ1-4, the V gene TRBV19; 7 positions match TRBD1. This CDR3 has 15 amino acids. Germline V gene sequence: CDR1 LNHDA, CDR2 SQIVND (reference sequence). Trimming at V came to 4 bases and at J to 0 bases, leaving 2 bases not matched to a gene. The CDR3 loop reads CASSNRGTTNEKLFF. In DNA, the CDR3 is TGTGCCAGTAGTAACAGGGGAACAACTAATGAAAAACTGTTTTTT.

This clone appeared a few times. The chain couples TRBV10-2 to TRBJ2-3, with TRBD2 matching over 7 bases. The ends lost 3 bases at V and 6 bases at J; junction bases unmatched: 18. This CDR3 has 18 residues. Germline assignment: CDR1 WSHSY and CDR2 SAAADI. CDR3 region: CASSDPSGGGRKPDTQYF. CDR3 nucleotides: TGCGCCAGCAGTGACCCTTCTGGCGGCGGGAGAAAGCCCGATACGCAGTATTTT.

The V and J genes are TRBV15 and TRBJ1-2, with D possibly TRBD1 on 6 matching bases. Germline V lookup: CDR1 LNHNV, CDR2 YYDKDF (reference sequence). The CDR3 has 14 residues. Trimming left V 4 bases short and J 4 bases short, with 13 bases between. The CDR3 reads CATSMDGGSYGYTF. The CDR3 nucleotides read TGTGCCACCAGCATGGATGGGGGCAGCTATGGCTACACCTTC.

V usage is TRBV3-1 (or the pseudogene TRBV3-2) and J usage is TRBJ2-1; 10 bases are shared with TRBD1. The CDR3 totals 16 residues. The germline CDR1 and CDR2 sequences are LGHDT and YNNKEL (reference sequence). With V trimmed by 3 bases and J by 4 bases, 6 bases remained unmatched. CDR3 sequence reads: CASSQQTGGGYNEQFF. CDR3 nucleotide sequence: TGTGCCAGCAGCCAGCAGACAGGGGGCGGGTACAATGAGCAGTTCTTC.

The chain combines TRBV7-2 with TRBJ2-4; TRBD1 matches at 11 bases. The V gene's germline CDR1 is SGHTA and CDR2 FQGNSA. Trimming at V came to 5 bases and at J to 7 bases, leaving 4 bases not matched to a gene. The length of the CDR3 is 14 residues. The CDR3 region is CASSPGQGANIQYF. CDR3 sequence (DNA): TGTGCCAGCAGCCCCGGACAGGGGGCGAACATTCAGTACTTC.